This entry is about one TCR beta chain. The target antigen is unknown. Trimming removed 3 bases from V and 1 base from J, with 1 base in between. The CDR3 length is 11 residues. Germline V gene data show CDR1 as SGHNT and CDR2 as YYREEE (reference sequence). Time point denoted: patch test 1, 2 weeks after DPC sensitization. The treatment denotes: therapeutic diphenylcyclopropenone sensitization with weekly scalp DPC. Unique molecular identifiers were attached to individual cDNA molecules during library preparation. As originally analysed: A per-sample median of about 95,000 TCRs was observed, with counts ranging from about 20,000 to 690,600. Each CDR3 protein gets one entry after TCRdb re-called the RACE reads with MiXCR. The V and J calls here are based on TCRdb, not the publication. The sample holds tens of thousands of distinct CDR3 sequences, 10% seen once. The data belong to a study of human T cells and chemical hapten exposure.

Whole-study results and caveats: Patch test score showed a positive correlation with PT1 expanded TCR counts. Expanded TCRs made up significantly more big CDR3 similarity clusters than controls did.

This receptor was obtained from a woman between 45 and 60 years old with alopecia areata. Some clones in this sample may be carry-over from other donors' samples. This material consisted of whole blood, taken in connection with sensitization to the hapten diphenylcyclopropenone (DPC). This rearrangement joins TRBV5-4 to TRBJ1-1; the D is unclear. CDR3: CASSSNTEAFF. CDR3 DNA sequence: TGTGCCAGCAGCTCGAACACTGAAGCTTTCTTT.